A single sample is the source of the 11 T cell receptor beta chains below, sequenced in a study of tumor and adjacent non-tumor tissue in lung cancer. The template was RNA from unsorted bulk tissue. A modified ARM-PCR protocol with three rounds of nested PCR amplified TCRbeta. In TCRdb, the multiplex PCR reads were re-called with MiXCR into one record per CDR3 protein. This sample has approximately 76,000 distinct CDR3 sequences; roughly 70% occur once, and the top ten carry 10% to 15%. Sequencing used lung tumor tissue. These TCRs come from a woman between 70 and 85 years old with non-small cell lung cancer.

A word on this clonotype: At one boundary the junction diverges from the germline segment, which might be a read error. V gene TRBV28 combines with J gene TRBJ2-5; a weak D match, TRBD1 (5 bases). Germline CDR1 is MDHEN and CDR2 is SYDVKM. The CDR3 is made up of 16 amino acids. The CDR3 nucleotides are TGTTCCAGCAGTTTAAGACAAGGGGCAACCCAAGAGACCCAGTACTTC. It yields the protein CSSSLRQGATQETQYF.

The genes are TRBV4-1 and TRBJ2-7, with D maybe TRBD1 (6 bases). With 6 bases removed from V and 5 bases from J, the gap between germline ends came to 17 bases. The CDR3 is made up of 14 amino acids. Germline lookup yields CDR1 MGHRA and CDR2 YSYEKL. CDR3 nucleotide sequence: TGCGCCAGCAGTCCCACACATGGGGGCCACGAGCAGTACTTC. Residues: CASSPTHGGHEQYF.

About this clonotype itself: Compared with germline, one end of the junction differs, possibly owing to a read error. The gene calls are TRBV13 and TRBJ2-2; 9 bases match TRBD2. Germline assignment: CDR1 PRHDT and CDR2 FYEKMQ (reference sequence). CDR3 length equals 16 residues. The CDR3 coding sequence is TGTGGCAGCAGCTTAGGAGCGGGAGGTCTTGCCGGGGAACTGTTTTTT. It specifies CGSSLGAGGLAGELFF.

A note on this clonotype: The junction and the germline gene differ at one end; a read error may be behind it. The chain is built from TRBV29-1 and TRBJ2-7; TRBD1 agrees at 10 bases. Germline V lookup: CDR1 SQVTM, CDR2 ANQGSEA. This CDR3 is built from 14 residues. CDR3 sequence: CSVRGTGDGNEQYF. CDR3 DNA: TGTAGCGTAAGAGGGACAGGGGATGGCAACGAGCAGTACTTC.

Comment on this clonotype: Because the CDR3 is missing its conserved closing phenylalanine or tryptophan, this is likely a read error. The chain combines TRBV30 with TRBJ1-1; no clear D gene. The germline gives CDR1 GTSNPN, CDR2 SVGIG (reference sequence). There are 11 residues in the CDR3. The V end lost 4 bases, the J end lost 1 base, and 4 bases lay between the germline ends. The CDR3 reads CAWKRNTEAFS. CDR3 nucleotide sequence: TGTGCCTGGAAGAGGAACACTGAAGCTTTCTCT.

This clonotype was counted between two and nine times. The chain recombines TRBV20-1 with TRBJ2-5; D possibly uses TRBD1 or TRBD2 (6 bases each). Germline CDR1 and CDR2: DFQATT and SNEGSKA (reference sequence). This CDR3 comprises 16 residues. V dropped 7 bases and J dropped 2 bases, with 23 bases sitting between them. The CDR3 sequence is CSVPTGAVGEQETQYF. For the CDR3, the DNA is TGCAGTGTTCCTACGGGGGCAGTGGGAGAGCAAGAGACCCAGTACTTC.

Regarding this clonotype: A read error may be the cause here, since a much bigger clone is one base away. The chain is built from TRBV28 and TRBJ1-1; a possible D gene is TRBD1 (6 bases). Germline CDR1 reads MDHEN; CDR2 reads SYDVKM. The CDR3 runs 13 residues. The DNA for the CDR3 is TGTGCCAGCAATTTAACGGGGGCTTCTGAAGCTTTCTTT. It codes for CASNLTGASEAFF.

This clonotype was detected a few times. A clone one base away is much larger, so this may be a read error. V is TRBV6-1 and J is TRBJ2-3; D is unclear. Germline assignment: CDR1 MNHNS and CDR2 SASEGT. This CDR3 comprises 13 residues. The CDR3, as DNA: TGTGTCAGCAGTGAAGACCGCACAGATACGCAGTATTTT. Translated: CVSSEDRTDTQYF.

For this clonotype: One end of the junction is discordant with germline, which a read error may explain. The chain carries TRBV28 and TRBJ1-1; D might be TRBD1 (6 bases). CDR1 MDHEN and CDR2 SYDVKM come from the germline V gene. The CDR3 covers 16 residues. CDR3 nucleotides: TGTGCCAGCATTCACATGAGGGGGTCGCTGAACACTGAAGCCTTCTTT. Translating gives CASIHMRGSLNTEAFF.

This sequence joins TRBV10-3 and TRBJ2-1; D may be TRBD2 (5 bases). Trimming removed 10 bases from V and 9 bases from J, with 13 bases in between. Germline V CDR1 and CDR2: ENHRY, SYGVKD. The CDR3 sequence is 11 residues long. The CDR3 coding sequence is TGTGCCACGACTGAGGGTACTGAGCAGTTCTTC. Translating gives CATTEGTEQFF.

This clonotype has just a few counts. A read error may account for a junction end that differs from germline. The gene calls are TRBV29-1 and TRBJ2-7, with TRBD2 matching 7 bases. The CDR3 runs to 13 residues. CDR1 is SQVTM, CDR2 ANQGSEA, per germline. In DNA form, the CDR3 reads TGCAGCGTTGGACTAGCTCGCTCCTGCGAGCAGTACTTC. The encoded protein is CSVGLARSCEQYF.